This T cell receptor beta chain was profiled in a study of cytomegalovirus exposure and HLA in healthy donors. Whole-study context: Of a few hundred genotyped donors, around 84% clustered with self-reported Caucasian donors.

Regarding the study as a whole: Researchers catalogued approximately 160 TCR beta chains as cytomegalovirus-associated. Roughly uniform sequencing depth across donors was assumed, possibly incorrectly. High sensitivity and specificity were reportedly achieved when the classifier diagnosed cytomegalovirus status.

Notes on this clone: Its antigen is not identified.

V gave up 0 bases and J gave up 6 bases, with 9 bases separating them. The CDR3 length is 13 residues. CDR1 SGHNT and CDR2 YYREEE come from the germline V gene (reference sequence). PCR was performed using 60 Vbeta and 13 Jbeta primers. Libraries were prepared by immunoSEQ multiplex PCR; TCRdb keeps only in-frame clonotypes and omits some of them. The table shows some 60,000 clones, with approximately 80% occurring only once. The V gene is TRBV5-4, the J gene TRBJ1-2; a possible D gene is TRBD1 (5 bases). The sequencing sample was made of PBMCs. This receptor was identified in a male donor in good health and CMV-seronegative. Here the CDR3 DNA reads TGTGCCAGCAGCTTGGAGACAGACAATGGCTACACCTTC. Translation: CASSLETDNGYTF. Full variable domain (missing parts from reference TRBV5-4 and TRBJ1-2): ETGVTQSPTHLIKTRGQQVTLRCSSQSGHNTVSWYQQALGQGPQFIFQYYREEENGRGNFPPRFSGLQFPNYSSELNVNALELDDSALYLCASSLETDNGYTFGSGTRLTVV.